What follows are 5 T cell receptor beta chains derived from one specimen sequenced in a study of blood T cells in healthy people across ages. Combining a sample-barcoded 5' primer with a J-beta primer mix, a second PCR ran for about 6 to 11 cycles. TCRdb reprocessed the 5' RACE reads via MiXCR and lists one record per CDR3 protein. This table has around 520,000 distinct CDR3 sequences, about 28% appearing once. This sample also appeared in a second study, on T cells of mothers and their children.

Sequencing was performed on blood. The receptors originated from a boy aged 2 to 10 in good health.

This clonotype is a singleton in its sample. The chain recombines TRBV6-6 with TRBJ1-1, with D possibly TRBD1 on 6 matching bases. The CDR3 spans 16 residues. V gave up 7 bases and J gave up 1 base, with 19 bases separating them. Looked up from germline, CDR1 is MNHNY and CDR2 is SVGAGI (reference sequence). CDR3 in amino acids: CASTPTGVGANTEAFF. CDR3 sequence (DNA): TGTGCCAGCACCCCCACGGGTGTGGGGGCGAACACTGAAGCTTTCTTT.

This CDR3 reads CASSFGLSTDTQYF. CDR3 sequence (DNA): TGTGCCAGCAGTTTTGGACTCTCAACAGATACGCAGTATTTT. V usage is TRBV12-3 or TRBV12-4 and J usage is TRBJ2-3, with a weak D call TRBD2 (5 bases). Trimming cost V 3 bases and J 3 bases, with 10 bases left between them. This CDR3 comprises 14 residues.

The gene calls are TRBV20-1 and TRBJ1-2, with D maybe TRBD1 (5 bases). Germline CDR1 and CDR2: DFQATT and SNEGSKA (reference sequence). This CDR3 comprises 14 residues. The ends were cut back, 5 bases at V and 4 bases at J, with 17 bases in the middle. The CDR3 here is CSAPLGGVGYGYTF. The CDR3 region has the DNA TGCAGTGCTCCTTTGGGAGGGGTAGGCTATGGCTACACCTTC.

The chain combines TRBV21-1 with TRBJ2-6; the table's D call, TRBD1, was not checked against the DNA. TRBV21-1 is an annotated pseudogene. There are 19 residues in the CDR3. The CDR3 nucleotides are TGTGCCAGCAGCATGGGTTGGGACAGGGGGCTTACTGGGGCCAACGTCCTGACTTTC. Translating gives CASSMGWDRGLTGANVLTF.

The table lists this clonotype with a few counts. The chain employs TRBV6-5 and TRBJ2-1; 7 bases line up with TRBD1. The end of the DNA aligns better with TRBJ2-5, so the J call may be wrong. Germline CDR1 reads MNHEY; CDR2 reads SVGAGI. This CDR3 spans 17 amino acids. The CDR3 reads CASSYSRTGQGVETQYF. The CDR3 coding sequence is TGTGCCAGCAGTTACTCGCGGACGGGCCAGGGGGTCGAGACCCAGTACTTC.